This T cell receptor beta chain derives from a study of blood T cell repertoires in COVID-19. Overall study context: From T cells, B-cell-depleted T cells, or PBMCs came the material, which was cDNA or gDNA.

The length of the CDR3 is 15 residues. V was shortened by 1 base and J by 3 bases, with 12 bases between the two germline ends. Germline V gene data show CDR1 as SEHNR and CDR2 as FQNEAQ (reference sequence). Sequenced by immunoSEQ multiplex PCR; TCRdb stores in-frame clones only, minus some. The sample carries about 110,000 clones, roughly 79% recorded once. This TCR was recovered from a woman aged 80 or over with active or convalescent COVID-19. The gene calls are TRBV7-9 and TRBJ1-1, with D maybe TRBD1 (5 bases). The sequencing sample was made of peripheral blood. Here the CDR3 DNA reads TGTGCCAGCAGCTTAGGGACACTATCTGACACTGAAGCTTTCTTT. Its protein is CASSLGTLSDTEAFF.